The entry below describes one TCR beta chain. Antigen specificity is unknown. V lost 7 bases and J 0 bases, leaving 10 bases between the germline ends. Germline V gives CDR1 SGHAT, CDR2 FQNNGV. The CDR3 length is 14 residues. Sequenced by immunoSEQ multiplex PCR; TCRdb stores in-frame clones only, minus some. The sample contains about 110,000 clones, just over 90% of which appear only once. The entry originates in a study of graft-versus-host responses after intestinal transplantation. Study-wide context: Recipients had multivisceral, liver-intestinal, or isolated intestinal transplants. Anti-thymocyte globulin induction, then tacrolimus and steroids for 3 to 4 years, went to all recipients.

Overall study results and limits: The recipient marrow held GvH clones, and some of them showed up first in ileum or blood. Some patients had graft-donor T cell macrochimerism. In their allografts, the ratios of graft-versus-host to host-versus-graft T cell clones were high.

The chain links TRBV11-2 to TRBJ1-3; D ambiguous. The clonotype was recovered from a human donor who received an intestinal transplant. This specimen consisted of unstimulated CD8+ T cells sorted from spleen or lymph node cells, obtained before intestinal transplant. The DNA of the CDR3 is TGTGCCAGCATCCCGACATACTCTGGAAACACCATATATTTT. It translates to CASIPTYSGNTIYF.